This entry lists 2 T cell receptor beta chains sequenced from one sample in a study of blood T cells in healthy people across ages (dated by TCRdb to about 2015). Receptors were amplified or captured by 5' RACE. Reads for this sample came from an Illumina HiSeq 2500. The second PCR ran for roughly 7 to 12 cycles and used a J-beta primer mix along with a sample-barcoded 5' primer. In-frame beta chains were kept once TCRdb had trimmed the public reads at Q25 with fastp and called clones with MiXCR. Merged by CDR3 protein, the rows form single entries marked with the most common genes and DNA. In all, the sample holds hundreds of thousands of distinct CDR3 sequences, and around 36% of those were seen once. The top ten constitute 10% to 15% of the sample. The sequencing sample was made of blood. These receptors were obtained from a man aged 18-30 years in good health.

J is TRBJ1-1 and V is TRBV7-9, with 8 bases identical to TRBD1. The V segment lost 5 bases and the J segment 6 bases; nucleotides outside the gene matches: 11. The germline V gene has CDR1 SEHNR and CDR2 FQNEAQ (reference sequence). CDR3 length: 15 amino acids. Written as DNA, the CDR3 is TGTGCCAGCAGCCCACCGGGACAGGAAATGGCTGAAGCTTTCTTT. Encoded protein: CASSPPGQEMAEAFF.

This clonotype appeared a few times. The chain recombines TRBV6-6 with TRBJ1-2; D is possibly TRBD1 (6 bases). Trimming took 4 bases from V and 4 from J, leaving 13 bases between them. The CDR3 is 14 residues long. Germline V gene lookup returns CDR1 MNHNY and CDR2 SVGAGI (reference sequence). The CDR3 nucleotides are TGTGCCAGCAGTTTCGTTGACAGGCCCTATGGCTACACCTTC. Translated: CASSFVDRPYGYTF.